The 27 T cell receptor beta chains below come from one sample, sequenced in a study of blood T cell repertoires in COVID-19. TCRdb keeps only in-frame clones here, not all; method: immunoSEQ multiplex PCR. The table includes about 140,000 clones, about 84% detected once. The sequenced sample consisted of PBMCs or T cells enriched from blood (not recorded which). These receptors originate from a woman in her late teens or twenties who had been exposed to COVID-19.

This clone was picked up one time. The chain combines TRBV10-2 with TRBJ2-7; 7 bases line up with TRBD1. Germline CDR1 reads WSHSY; CDR2 reads SAAADI. V was pared by 6 bases and J by 3 bases, with 5 bases of the junction left unmatched. The CDR3 sequence is 13 residues long. CDR3: CASRETGSYEQYF. The CDR3 DNA reads TGCGCCAGCAGAGAGACAGGGAGCTACGAGCAGTACTTC.

The V gene is TRBV29-1, the J gene TRBJ1-1, with D hard to call. Trimming stripped 0 bases from V and 5 bases from J, with 10 bases between. The CDR3 has 13 residues. The V gene's germline CDR1 is SQVTM and CDR2 ANQGSEA. The CDR3 here is CSVEDRRATEAFF. The CDR3 nucleotides read TGCAGCGTTGAAGATCGGAGGGCAACTGAAGCTTTCTTT.

The chain combines TRBV7-2 with TRBJ2-5; D possibly corresponds to TRBD1 (5 bases). V gave up 1 base and J gave up 2 bases, with 11 bases separating them. This CDR3 has 15 residues. Per germline, CDR1 SGHTA and CDR2 FQGNSA. The CDR3 is CASSLEGRVQETQYF. The CDR3 region has the DNA TGTGCCAGCAGCTTAGAGGGGCGTGTACAAGAGACCCAGTACTTC.

V gene TRBV28 combines with J gene TRBJ1-1; D is perhaps TRBD1 (5 bases). V shed 8 bases and J shed 1 base, with 17 bases lying between them. CDR1 MDHEN and CDR2 SYDVKM come from the germline V gene. The CDR3 is made up of 15 amino acids. For the CDR3, the DNA is TGTGCCAGCGGACAAGGAAGCACAGGGAACACTGAAGCTTTCTTT. Its protein product is CASGQGSTGNTEAFF.

The V call is TRBV29-1, the J call TRBJ2-1; 7 nucleotides line up with TRBD2. The CDR3 extends over 15 amino acids. Losses at the gene ends were 2 bases for V and 2 bases for J; bases not matched to a gene: 6. Germline loops: CDR1 SQVTM, CDR2 ANQGSEA. CDR3 in amino acids: CSVERASGPYNEQFF. CDR3 nucleotides: TGCAGCGTTGAACGGGCTAGCGGACCCTACAATGAGCAGTTCTTC.

V usage is TRBV4-3 and J usage is TRBJ1-2; TRBD1 aligns across 9 bases. V shed 4 bases and J 4 bases; nucleotides not matched to a gene: 13. Germline V lookup: CDR1 LGHNA, CDR2 YSLEER. This CDR3 has 17 residues. The CDR3 nucleotides read TGCGCCAGCAGCCGGAATCACCAGGGACAGGGCTTCTATGGCTACACCTTC. Translating gives CASSRNHQGQGFYGYTF.

This clone occurred a few times. J is TRBJ2-1 and V is TRBV23-1; TRBD2 aligns across 12 bases. TRBV23-1 falls under the ORF class, with uncertain function. The J segment lost 6 bases and the V segment lost 6 bases, leaving 18 bases of the junction unmatched. This CDR3 is 19 amino acids long. Written as DNA, the CDR3 is TGCGCCAGCAGCCGGTCAACTAGCGGGAGGTCGGTTAGACTCAATGAGCAGTTCTTC. This codes for CASSRSTSGRSVRLNEQFF.

J is TRBJ2-7 and V is TRBV5-4, with D tentatively TRBD1 (5 bases). Trimming took 4 bases from V and 2 from J, leaving 13 bases between them. Germline loops: CDR1 SGHNT, CDR2 YYREEE (reference sequence). The CDR3 runs 14 residues. The CDR3 sequence: CASSTEVGAYEQYF. In DNA, the CDR3 is TGTGCCAGCAGCACTGAGGTAGGGGCCTACGAGCAGTACTTC.

The chain has TRBV19 and TRBJ2-1; TRBD2 aligns across 11 bases. The CDR3 has 17 residues. Germline CDR1 is LNHDA and CDR2 is SQIVND (reference sequence). Trimming removed 3 bases from V and 4 bases from J; junction bases left unmatched: 8. In DNA, the CDR3 is TGTGCCAGTAGTATGATTAGCGGGAGGGCGGGATACAATGAGCAGTTCTTC. The encoded protein is CASSMISGRAGYNEQFF.

The chain has TRBV5-1 and TRBJ1-1; TRBD1 matches at 8 bases. This CDR3 region has 18 residues. The germline gives CDR1 SGHRS, CDR2 YFSETQ. Trimming cost V 4 bases and J 3 bases; bases outside gene matches: 17. The CDR3 coding sequence is TGCGCCAGCAGCCGCGCCCACGGACAGGGAGGCAGGTACACTGAAGCTTTCTTT. Protein product: CASSRAHGQGGRYTEAFF.

The CDR3 loop reads CATSLSGGDTTEAFF. The CDR3 DNA is TGTGCCACCAGTCTCTCAGGGGGCGATACCACTGAAGCTTTCTTT. The chain joins TRBV24-1 to TRBJ1-1, with TRBD1 matching over 8 bases. CDR1 and CDR2 from the germline V gene are KGHDR and SFDVKD. V trimming: 6 bases; J trimming: 4 bases; junction bases outside the gene matches: 9. The CDR3 loop spans 15 amino acids.

The gene calls are TRBV6-5 and TRBJ2-2, with 10 nucleotides matching TRBD2. CDR1 is MNHEY, CDR2 SVGAGI, per germline. The ends lost 2 bases at V and 5 bases at J; junction bases unmatched: 2. The length of the CDR3 is 15 residues. The CDR3 DNA reads TGTGCCAGCAGTTACCAACTAGCGGGAACCGGGGAGCTGTTTTTT. The encoded protein is CASSYQLAGTGELFF.

The V and J genes are TRBV9 and TRBJ2-3, with TRBD2 matching 13 bases. Trimming at V came to 0 bases and at J to 3 bases, leaving 1 base not matched to a gene. The CDR3 consists of 16 residues. Per the germline V gene, CDR1 is SGDLS and CDR2 is YYNGEE. The CDR3 bases are TGTGCCAGCAGCGTAGAGGGACTAGCGGGGACAGATACGCAGTATTTT. Translation: CASSVEGLAGTDTQYF.

The chain links TRBV27 to TRBJ2-5, with D perhaps TRBD1 (5 bases). V was cut by 6 bases and J by 3 bases, with 8 bases left in between. CDR3 size: 12 residues. Germline CDR1 MNHEY, CDR2 SMNVEV (reference sequence). The CDR3 spells CASSSREETQYF. The CDR3 DNA sequence: TGTGCCAGCAGCTCCAGGGAAGAGACCCAGTACTTC.

This sequence joins TRBV2 and TRBJ2-1; TRBD2 is a possible D gene (6 bases). The CDR3 loop spans 15 amino acids. The germline V gene encodes CDR1 SNHLY and CDR2 FYNNEI. Between the trimmed V and J ends, which lost 9 bases and 9 bases, there was a span of 24 bases. CDR3 protein: CASENWAFGGGEQFF. The DNA for the CDR3 is TGTGCCAGTGAGAACTGGGCTTTTGGGGGAGGTGAGCAGTTCTTC.

The rearrangement links TRBV19 to TRBJ2-6; 7 bases line up with TRBD1. V lost 8 bases to trimming and J lost 0 bases; unmatched junction nucleotides: 4. The CDR3 is 15 residues long. Germline CDR1 and CDR2: LNHDA and SQIVND (reference sequence). The CDR3 DNA is TGTGCCAGTGGAACAGGGGACTCTGGGGCCAACGTCCTGACTTTC. This translates into CASGTGDSGANVLTF.

The gene calls are TRBV9 and TRBJ1-3; D is possibly TRBD1 (6 bases). In germline, CDR1 is SGDLS, CDR2 YYNGEE. This CDR3 is built from 15 residues. V shed 0 bases and J shed 2 bases, with 9 bases lying between them. CDR3 protein: CASSVGQGPGNTIYF. CDR3 bases: TGTGCCAGCAGCGTAGGGCAGGGGCCTGGAAACACCATATATTTT.

The V gene is TRBV7-2, the J gene TRBJ2-3; D is uncertain. Germline CDR1 and CDR2: SGHTA and FQGNSA. V dropped 3 bases and J dropped 1 base, with 8 bases sitting between them. The CDR3 totals 14 residues. CDR3 residues: CASSFRRGTDTQYF. The CDR3 DNA reads as TGTGCCAGCAGCTTTAGGAGAGGCACAGATACGCAGTATTTT. Complete variable domain (other parts from reference TRBV7-2 and TRBJ2-3): GAGVSQSPSNKVTEKGKDVELRCDPISGHTALYWYRQSLGQGLEFLIYFQGNSAPDKSGLPSDRFSAERTGGSVSTLTIQRTQQEDSAVYLCASSFRRGTDTQYFGPGTRLTVL.

The chain recombines TRBV19 with TRBJ2-7; D perhaps matches TRBD2 (5 bases). Trimming took 5 bases from V and 10 from J, leaving 12 bases between them. This CDR3 is 11 amino acids long. From germline, CDR1 is LNHDA and CDR2 SQIVND (reference sequence). The CDR3 DNA sequence: TGTGCCAGTAGTGAAGGACGGACTCAGTACTTC. This translates into CASSEGRTQYF. The full variable domain, completed using reference TRBV19 and TRBJ2-7, is DGGITQSPKYLFRKEGQNVTLSCEQNLNHDAMYWYRQDPGQGLRLIYYSQIVNDFQKGDIAEGYSVSREKKESFPLTVTSAQKNPTAFYLCASSEGRTQYFGPGTRLTVT.

The chain links TRBV11-1 to TRBJ2-7, with a tentative D call TRBD2 (5 bases). The CDR3 length is 14 residues. Trimming took off 4 bases at V and 0 bases at J, with 10 bases between the two ends. Germline CDR1 and CDR2: SGHAT and FQDESV (reference sequence). In DNA form, the CDR3 reads TGTGCCAGCAGCTCTCAGGACTCCTCCTACGAGCAGTACTTC. Residues: CASSSQDSSYEQYF.

This chain links TRBV10-3 with TRBJ2-5, with D perhaps matching TRBD1 (7 bases). The CDR3 covers 13 residues. Germline CDR1 and CDR2: ENHRY and SYGVKD. Trimming took off 7 bases at V and 2 bases at J, with 11 bases between the two ends. This CDR3 reads CAIKAGQQETQYF. In DNA form, the CDR3 reads TGTGCCATCAAGGCGGGACAGCAAGAGACCCAGTACTTC.

This chain links TRBV19 with TRBJ1-5; 9 nucleotides line up with TRBD1. The germline gives CDR1 LNHDA, CDR2 SQIVND (reference sequence). V gave up 5 bases and J gave up 4 bases; unmatched junction bases: 3. The CDR3 covers 14 residues. CDR3 nucleotide sequence: TGTGCCAGTAGTTACGGGACAGGGAATCAGCCCCAGCATTTT. Translated: CASSYGTGNQPQHF.

The chain has TRBV4-3 and TRBJ1-1, with D possibly TRBD1 on 5 matching bases. Germline V gene data show CDR1 as LGHNA and CDR2 as YSLEER. The CDR3 length is 15 residues. V shed 0 bases and J shed 4 bases, with 12 bases lying between them. CDR3 loop: CASSQEWGERTEAFF. The CDR3 bases are TGCGCCAGCAGCCAAGAATGGGGGGAGCGCACTGAAGCTTTCTTT.

The chain carries TRBV9 and TRBJ1-6; 9 bases agree with TRBD1. Trimming took 3 bases from V and 7 from J; bases not matched to a gene: 2. Germline CDR1 SGDLS, CDR2 YYNGEE. The CDR3 length is 14 residues. The CDR3, as DNA: TGTGCCAGCAGCGGACAGGGGGGGAATTCACCCCTCCACTTT. Residues: CASSGQGGNSPLHF.

This clone occurred once. The chain carries TRBV7-6 and TRBJ2-2; TRBD1 matches 9 bases. V dropped 4 bases and J dropped 1; count of bases not matched to a gene: 4. Germline V gives CDR1 SGHVS, CDR2 FNYEAQ. The CDR3 runs 16 residues. In DNA, the CDR3 is TGTGCCAGCAGCTCACGGGACAGGGTGAACACCGGGGAGCTGTTTTTT. This encodes CASSSRDRVNTGELFF.

V is TRBV3-1 (or the pseudogene TRBV3-2) and J is TRBJ2-1; 10 nucleotides line up with TRBD2. J lost 1 base, V lost 4 bases, and 4 bases had no gene match. The CDR3 has 16 amino acids. In germline, CDR1 is LGHDT, CDR2 YNNKEL (reference sequence). The CDR3 DNA reads TGTGCCAGCAGCCCCCCTAGCGGGAGTTCCTACAATGAGCAGTTCTTC. This codes for CASSPPSGSSYNEQFF.

The chain couples TRBV6-2 or TRBV6-3 to TRBJ2-5; D gene ambiguous. Per germline, CDR1 MNHEY and CDR2 SVGEGT. V lost 6 bases to trimming and J lost 4 bases, with 15 bases between them. The CDR3 is 14 amino acids. The CDR3, as DNA: TGTGCCAGCAGCCCCGTTGTGGTTAGAGAGACCCAGTACTTC. Its translation is CASSPVVVRETQYF.